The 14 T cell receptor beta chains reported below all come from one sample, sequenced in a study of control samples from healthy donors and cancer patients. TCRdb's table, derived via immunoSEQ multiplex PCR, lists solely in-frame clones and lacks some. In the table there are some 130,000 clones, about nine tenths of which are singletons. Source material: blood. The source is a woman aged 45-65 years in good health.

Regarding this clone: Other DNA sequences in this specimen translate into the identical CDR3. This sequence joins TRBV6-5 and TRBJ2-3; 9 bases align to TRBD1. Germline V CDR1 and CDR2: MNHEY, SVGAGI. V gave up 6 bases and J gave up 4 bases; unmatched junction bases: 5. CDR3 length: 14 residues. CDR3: CASSHRTGADTQYF. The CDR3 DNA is TGTGCCAGCAGCCACAGGACAGGGGCAGATACGCAGTATTTT.

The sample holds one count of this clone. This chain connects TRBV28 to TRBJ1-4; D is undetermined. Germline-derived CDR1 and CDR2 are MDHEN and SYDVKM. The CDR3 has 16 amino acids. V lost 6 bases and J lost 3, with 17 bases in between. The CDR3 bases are TGTGCCAGCAGGAGTGGTTGGGTTGAAGCTAATGAAAAACTGTTTTTT. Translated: CASRSGWVEANEKLFF.

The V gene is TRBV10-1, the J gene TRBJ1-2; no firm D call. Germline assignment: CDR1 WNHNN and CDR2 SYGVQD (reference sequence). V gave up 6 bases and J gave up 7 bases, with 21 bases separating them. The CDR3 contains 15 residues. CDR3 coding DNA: TGCGCCAGCAGAAGGGCCTCCGGCCGCCCTGCTGGCTACACCTTC. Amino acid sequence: CASRRASGRPAGYTF.

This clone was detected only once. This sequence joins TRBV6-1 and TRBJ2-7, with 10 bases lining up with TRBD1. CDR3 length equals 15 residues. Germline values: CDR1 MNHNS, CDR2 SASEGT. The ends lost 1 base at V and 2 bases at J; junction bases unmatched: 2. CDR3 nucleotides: TGTGCCAGCAGTGAAGTAGGGACAGGGGCCTACGAGCAGTACTTC. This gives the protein CASSEVGTGAYEQYF.

CDR3 in DNA: TGCGCCAGCAGCCAAGAGCCAAGCAGGAGTGCCTACGAGCAGTACTTC. This sequence encodes CASSQEPSRSAYEQYF. This chain joins TRBV4-1 and TRBJ2-7; D gene unclear. Germline assignment: CDR1 MGHRA and CDR2 YSYEKL. Deletions cut 0 bases from V and 2 bases from J, with 14 bases between. The CDR3 has 16 residues.

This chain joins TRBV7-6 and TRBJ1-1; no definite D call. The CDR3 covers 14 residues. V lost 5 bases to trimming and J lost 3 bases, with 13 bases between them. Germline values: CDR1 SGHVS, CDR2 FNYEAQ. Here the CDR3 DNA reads TGTGCCAGCAGCAAAGACCAGTGGGACACTGAAGCTTTCTTT. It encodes CASSKDQWDTEAFF.

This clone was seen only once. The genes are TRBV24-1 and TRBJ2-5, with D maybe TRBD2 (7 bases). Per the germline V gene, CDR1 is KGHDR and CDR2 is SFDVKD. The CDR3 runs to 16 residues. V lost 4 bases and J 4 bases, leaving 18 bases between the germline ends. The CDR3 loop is CATSDLPKGGRETQYF. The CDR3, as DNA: TGTGCCACCAGTGACCTACCCAAGGGGGGGAGAGAGACCCAGTACTTC.

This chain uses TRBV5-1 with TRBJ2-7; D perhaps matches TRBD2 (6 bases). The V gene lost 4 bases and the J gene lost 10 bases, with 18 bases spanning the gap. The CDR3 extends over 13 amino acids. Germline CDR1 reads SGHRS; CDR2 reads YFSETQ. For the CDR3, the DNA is TGCGCCAGCAGCCACCCCGCGGGGTCGGGTCAGTACTTC. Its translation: CASSHPAGSGQYF. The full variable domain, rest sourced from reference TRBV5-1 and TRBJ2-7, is KAGVTQTPRYLIKTRGQQVTLSCSPISGHRSVSWYQQTPGQGLQFLFEYFSETQRNKGNFPGRFSGRQFSNSRSEMNVSTLELGDSALYLCASSHPAGSGQYFGPGTRLTVT.

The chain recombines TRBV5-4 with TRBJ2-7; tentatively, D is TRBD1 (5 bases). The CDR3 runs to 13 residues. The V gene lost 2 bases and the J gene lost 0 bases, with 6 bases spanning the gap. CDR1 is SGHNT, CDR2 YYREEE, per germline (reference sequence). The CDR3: CASSFDSSYEQYF. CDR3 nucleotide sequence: TGTGCCAGCAGCTTTGACAGCTCCTACGAGCAGTACTTC.

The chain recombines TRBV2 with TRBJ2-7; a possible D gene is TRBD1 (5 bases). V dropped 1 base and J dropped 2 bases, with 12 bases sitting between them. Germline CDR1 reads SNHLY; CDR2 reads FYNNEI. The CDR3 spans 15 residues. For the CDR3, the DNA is TGTGCCAGCAGTGAAGGGGTGTCAGGGACCTACGAGCAGTACTTC. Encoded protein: CASSEGVSGTYEQYF.

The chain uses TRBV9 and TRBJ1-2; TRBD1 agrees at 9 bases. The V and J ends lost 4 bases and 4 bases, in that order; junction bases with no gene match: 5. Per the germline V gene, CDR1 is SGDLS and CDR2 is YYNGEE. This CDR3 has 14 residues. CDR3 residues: CASSPRDRVYGYTF. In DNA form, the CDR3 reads TGTGCCAGCAGCCCCCGGGACAGGGTCTATGGCTACACCTTC.

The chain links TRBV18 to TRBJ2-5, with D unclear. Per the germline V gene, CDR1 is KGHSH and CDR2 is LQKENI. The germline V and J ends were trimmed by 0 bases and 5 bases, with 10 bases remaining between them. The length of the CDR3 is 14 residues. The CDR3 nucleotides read TGTGCCAGCTCACCACCGATGGCCTGGGAGACCCAGTACTTC. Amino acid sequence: CASSPPMAWETQYF.

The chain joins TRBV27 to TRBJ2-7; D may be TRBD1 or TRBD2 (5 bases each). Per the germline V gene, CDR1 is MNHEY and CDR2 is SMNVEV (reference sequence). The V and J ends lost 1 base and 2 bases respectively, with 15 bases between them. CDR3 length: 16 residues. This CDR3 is CASSLWNRDGTYEQYF. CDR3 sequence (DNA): TGTGCCAGCAGTTTATGGAACCGGGACGGCACCTACGAGCAGTACTTC.

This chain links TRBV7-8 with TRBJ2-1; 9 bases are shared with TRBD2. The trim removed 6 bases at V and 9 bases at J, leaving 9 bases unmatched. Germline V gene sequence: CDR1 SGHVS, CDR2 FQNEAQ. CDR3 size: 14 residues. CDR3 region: CASRHPGLAVEQFF. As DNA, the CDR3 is TGTGCCAGCAGACATCCGGGACTAGCAGTTGAGCAGTTCTTC.